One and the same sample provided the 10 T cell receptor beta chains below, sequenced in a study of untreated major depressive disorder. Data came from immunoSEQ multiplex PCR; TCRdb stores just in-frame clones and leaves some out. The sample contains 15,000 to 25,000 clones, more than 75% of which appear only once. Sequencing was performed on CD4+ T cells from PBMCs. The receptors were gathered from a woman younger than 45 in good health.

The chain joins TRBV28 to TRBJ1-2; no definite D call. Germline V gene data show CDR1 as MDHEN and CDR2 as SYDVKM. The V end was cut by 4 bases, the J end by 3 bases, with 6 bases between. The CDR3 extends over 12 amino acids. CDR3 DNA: TGTGCCAGCAGTTACAGCTACTATGGCTACACCTTC. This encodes CASSYSYYGYTF.

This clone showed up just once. The CDR3 DNA reads as TGTGCCAGCAGCTTAGGAGGACTAGTTTGGGAGACCCAGTACTTC. Translated: CASSLGGLVWETQYF. V is TRBV5-6 and J is TRBJ2-5; TRBD2 aligns across 7 bases. This CDR3 contains 15 residues. J gave up 5 bases and V 2 bases, and 9 bases lay outside the gene matches. CDR1 and CDR2 from the germline V gene are SGHDT and YYEEEE.

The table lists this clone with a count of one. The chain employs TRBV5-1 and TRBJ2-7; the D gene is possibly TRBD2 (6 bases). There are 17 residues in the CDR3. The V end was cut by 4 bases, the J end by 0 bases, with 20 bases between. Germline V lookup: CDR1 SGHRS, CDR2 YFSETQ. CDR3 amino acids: CASSPAGLTYSSYEQYF. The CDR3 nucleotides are TGCGCCAGCAGCCCGGCGGGGTTGACGTATAGCTCCTACGAGCAGTACTTC.

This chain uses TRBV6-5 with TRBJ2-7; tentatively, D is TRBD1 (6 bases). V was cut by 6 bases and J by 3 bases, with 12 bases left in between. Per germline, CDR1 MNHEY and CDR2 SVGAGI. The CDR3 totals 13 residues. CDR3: CASRSGTNYEQYF. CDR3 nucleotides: TGTGCCAGCAGGTCCGGGACAAACTACGAGCAGTACTTC.

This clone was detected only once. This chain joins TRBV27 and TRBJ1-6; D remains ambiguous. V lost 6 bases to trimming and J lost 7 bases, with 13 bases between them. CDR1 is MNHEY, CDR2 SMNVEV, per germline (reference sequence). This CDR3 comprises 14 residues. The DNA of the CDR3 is TGTGCCAGCAGGCCCGGAGAGAGGAATTCACCCCTCCACTTT. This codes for CASRPGERNSPLHF.

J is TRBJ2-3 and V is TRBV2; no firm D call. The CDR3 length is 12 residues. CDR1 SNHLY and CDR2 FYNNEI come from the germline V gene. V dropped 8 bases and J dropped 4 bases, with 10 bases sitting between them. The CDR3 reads CASSLGPDTQYF. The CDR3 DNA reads TGTGCCAGCTCTCTGGGTCCAGATACGCAGTATTTT.

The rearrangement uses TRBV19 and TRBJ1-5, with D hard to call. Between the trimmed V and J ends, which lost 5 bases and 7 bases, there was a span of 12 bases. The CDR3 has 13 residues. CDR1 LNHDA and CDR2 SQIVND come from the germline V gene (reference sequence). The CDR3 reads CASSFVGEQPQHF. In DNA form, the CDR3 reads TGTGCCAGTAGTTTTGTTGGAGAACAGCCCCAGCATTTT.

Here the CDR3 DNA reads TGTGCCAGCAGCCCCGGACAGGGGCCCAATCAGCCCCAGCATTTT. Its translation: CASSPGQGPNQPQHF. The chain has TRBV11-2 and TRBJ1-5, with 9 bases matching TRBD1. Germline V gene lookup returns CDR1 SGHAT and CDR2 FQNNGV. CDR3 length: 15 amino acids. After removal of 5 bases from V and 3 bases from J, the junction contained 5 bases not matched to a gene.

In DNA, the CDR3 is TGCGCCAGCAGCGGCGCGGGACAGGGTTTGACTGAAGCTTTCTTT. Its protein is CASSGAGQGLTEAFF. The V gene is TRBV5-1, the J gene TRBJ1-1; TRBD1 aligns across 9 bases. In germline, CDR1 is SGHRS, CDR2 YFSETQ. V lost 4 bases to trimming and J lost 5 bases; unmatched junction nucleotides: 9. This CDR3 has 15 residues.

The CDR3 DNA is TGCGCCAGCAGGTCGGGCCTCAGCTCCTACGAGCAGTACTTC. It codes for CASRSGLSSYEQYF. This chain links TRBV5-1 with TRBJ2-7; D uncertain. Germline-derived CDR1 and CDR2 are SGHRS and YFSETQ. CDR3 size: 14 residues. V was clipped by 5 bases and J by 0 bases, with 12 bases between them.